This TCR beta chain was found in a study of identical twins. Only a few counts were recorded for this clonotype. Trimming stripped 4 bases from V and 0 bases from J, with 9 bases between. Germline V gene lookup returns CDR1 DFQATT and CDR2 SNEGSKA (reference sequence). This CDR3 is 13 amino acids long. TCRdb re-called the 5' RACE reads with MiXCR, one entry per CDR3 protein. The repertoire includes about 470,000 distinct CDR3 sequences, 24% of them detected once, and around 3% sits in the top ten. These records were also assigned to another study, of T cells expressing NK-cell markers.

The V call is TRBV20-1, the J call TRBJ1-2; perhaps TRBD1 as D (5 bases). The source of this sequence is a woman aged 18-35 years in good health. Sample: CD4+ T cells sorted from blood. This chain's CDR3 is CSAIGGANYGYTF. The CDR3 nucleotides read TGCAGTGCTATAGGAGGGGCTAACTATGGCTACACCTTC.